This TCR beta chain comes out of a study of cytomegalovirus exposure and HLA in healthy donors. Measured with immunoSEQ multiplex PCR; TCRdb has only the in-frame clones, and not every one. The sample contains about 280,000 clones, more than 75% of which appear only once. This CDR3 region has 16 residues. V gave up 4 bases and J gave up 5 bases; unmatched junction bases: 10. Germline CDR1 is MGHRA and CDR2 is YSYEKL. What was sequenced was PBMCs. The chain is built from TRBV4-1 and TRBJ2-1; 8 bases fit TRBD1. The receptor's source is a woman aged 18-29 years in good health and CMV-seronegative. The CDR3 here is CASSPSPGQGHNEQFF. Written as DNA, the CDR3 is TGCGCCAGCAGCCCCTCCCCTGGACAGGGACACAATGAGCAGTTCTTC.